This T cell receptor beta chain appears in the sequencing data of a study of T cell changes during pregnancy in multiple sclerosis. The repertoire was sequenced with immunoSEQ multiplex PCR; TCRdb's copy has only in-frame clones and lacks some. The sample yields more than 55,000 clones, just over 90% seen once. Germline values: CDR1 MNHNY, CDR2 SVGAGI (reference sequence). The CDR3 totals 16 residues. Trimming took 0 bases from V and 2 from J; bases not matched to a gene: 4. This TCR was recovered from a female donor with multiple sclerosis, enrolled in a pregnancy study. Sequences were derived from peripheral blood, sampled in the second trimester of pregnancy. The V and J genes are TRBV6-6 and TRBJ2-5; 9 bases align to TRBD2. The DNA of the CDR3 is TGTGCCAGCAGTTACTCTAGCGGGGGAGGGCAAGAGACCCAGTACTTC. It translates to CASSYSSGGGQETQYF.